This is a list of T cell receptor beta chains from one sample in a study of T cells in localized non-small cell lung cancer. Using immunoSEQ multiplex PCR, the repertoire was profiled, and TCRdb retains in-frame clones only, with some absent. The table shows about 15,000 clones, with 65% to 85% occurring only once. Sequencing used peripheral blood, obtained before any cancer treatment. The receptors originated from a female donor of 60 years or more with stage I squamous cell lung carcinoma. Each CDR3 is given with its conserved first and last residue. A D gene is named only where the DNA matches it firmly. Clone size is not always given. Where it is, it says once, few, many or a class for expanded clones.

abundance	d_gene	v_gene	j_gene	CDR3nt	CDR3aa
-	-	TRBV6-4	TRBJ1-3	TGTGCCAGCAGTGACTCGGTGGCGGGGGCTGGAAACACCATATATTTT	CASSDSVAGAGNTIYF
-	-	TRBV7-2	TRBJ2-5	TGTGCCAGCAGCTTATCCCAATACCAGTACTTC	CASSLSQYQYF
-	-	TRBV11-3	TRBJ1-3	TGTGCCAGCAGCAGCCGTAGCAGCGGCTCTGGAAACACCATATATTTT	CASSSRSSGSGNTIYF
once	-	TRBV29-1	TRBJ1-2	TGCAGCGTTGATACCCCGGAGGGATACTATGGCTACACCTTC	CSVDTPEGYYGYTF
-	-	TRBV5-1	TRBJ2-3	TGCGCCAGCATCGAGACCGGGGGGCGGATGGATACGCAGTATTTT	CASIETGGRMDTQYF
-	TRBD1	TRBV10-3	TRBJ1-5	TGTGCCACCAGCCGGGACAGTAATAGCAATCAGCCCCAGCATTTT	CATSRDSNSNQPQHF
-	TRBD1	TRBV5-1	TRBJ1-4	TGCGCCAGCAGCCCAACAGGGGGCAATGAAAAACTGTTTTTT	CASSPTGGNEKLFF
-	-	TRBV5-1	TRBJ2-1	TGCGCCAGCAGACCTGTCTTGACCTACAATGAGCAGTTCTTC	CASRPVLTYNEQFF
-	-	TRBV7-9	TRBJ2-7	TGTGCCAGCAGCCCCTCGGGGGATTGGTACGAGCAGTACTTC	CASSPSGDWYEQYF
-	-	TRBV7-2	TRBJ2-1	TGTGCCAGCAGCGCGTCCTATCGGGGTGCAAATGAGCAGTTCTTC	CASSASYRGANEQFF
-	TRBD1	TRBV4-3	TRBJ2-3	TGCGCCAGCAGCCAAGGACAGGGGACCACAGATACGCAGTATTTT	CASSQGQGTTDTQYF
-	TRBD2	TRBV9	TRBJ2-7	TGTGCCAGCAGCGAAGGGACTAGCGGGGTCTACGAGCAGTACTTC	CASSEGTSGVYEQYF
-	-	TRBV5-1	TRBJ2-5	TGCGCCAGCAGCTTGAATACAGGAGGCCAAGAGACCCAGTACTTC	CASSLNTGGQETQYF
-	-	TRBV5-1	TRBJ1-3	TGCGCCAGCAGCTTAGCAGGGTCTGGAAACACCATATATTTT	CASSLAGSGNTIYF
-	-	TRBV18	TRBJ2-7	TGTGCCAGCTCACTCTCCGGCCGCGGGGAGCAGTACTTC	CASSLSGRGEQYF
-	TRBD1	TRBV18	TRBJ1-2	TGTGCCAGCTCACCAACAGGGGAGGTCCGGCACTATGGCTACACCTTC	CASSPTGEVRHYGYTF
-	-	TRBV5-1	TRBJ1-1	TGCGCCAGCAGCTTGATTATGGGGGTAACTGAAGCTTTCTTT	CASSLIMGVTEAFF
-	-	TRBV19	TRBJ2-7	TGTGCCAGTAATATCCAACTGGGCGGTCACGAGCAGTACTTC	CASNIQLGGHEQYF
-	-	TRBV12-5	TRBJ1-1	TGTGCTAGTGCCCGCGGGCGTTTGAACACTGAAGCTTTCTTT	CASARGRLNTEAFF
-	TRBD2	TRBV7-3	TRBJ2-3	TGTGCCAGCAGCTGGACTAGCGATTTTCGAGATACGCAGTATTTT	CASSWTSDFRDTQYF
-	-	TRBV5-1	TRBJ2-3	TGCGCCAGCAGCCAAGCTTCGGACCGTGCGTACACAGATACGCAGTATTTT	CASSQASDRAYTDTQYF
few	-	TRBV5-1	TRBJ1-2	TGCGCCAGCAGCTTGGACATGACGGGGGCCTATGGCTACACCTTC	CASSLDMTGAYGYTF
-	-	TRBV5-1	TRBJ1-1	TGCGCCAGCAGCTTCTTGACCGGGCCTCGGTCTGAAGCTTTCTTT	CASSFLTGPRSEAFF
once	-	TRBV5-1	TRBJ2-7	TGCGCCAGCAGCTTGTCCGGGCCCCAGGGCGAGCAGTACTTC	CASSLSGPQGEQYF
few	-	TRBV28	TRBJ2-1	TGTGCCAGCAATCTGCTTGAAAGTGAGCAGTTCTTC	CASNLLESEQFF
-	TRBD1	TRBV5-4	TRBJ1-5	TGTGCCAGCAGCTTGTCAGGGGGCCAGCCCCAGCATTTT	CASSLSGGQPQHF
-	-	TRBV4-1	TRBJ1-1	TGCGCCAGCAGCCAAGAAGGGCCCCCTAGCATGAACACTGAAGCTTTCTTT	CASSQEGPPSMNTEAFF
-	-	TRBV5-1	TRBJ2-2	TGCGCCAGCGCGGAAGGGGCTACCACCGGGGAGCTGTTTTTT	CASAEGATTGELFF
-	-	TRBV15	TRBJ1-5	TGTGCCACCAGCAGAGATGGAAGGGGCAATCAGCCCCAGCATTTT	CATSRDGRGNQPQHF
-	-	TRBV7-2	TRBJ1-1	TGTGCCAGCAGCTTAGTTGGAGGGGTGAACACTGAAGCTTTCTTT	CASSLVGGVNTEAFF
-	TRBD2	TRBV7-2	TRBJ2-5	TGTGCCAGCAGCTTAGCGCTAGCGGGGGGGCAAGAGACCCAGTACTTC	CASSLALAGGQETQYF
-	-	TRBV6-1	TRBJ1-1	TGTGCCAGCATTACCCCGGGGTACACTGAAGCTTTCTTT	CASITPGYTEAFF
-	TRBD2	TRBV6-1	TRBJ2-7	TGTGCCAACACAGCGGGGGGGCGGTACGAGCAGTACTTC	CANTAGGRYEQYF
-	TRBD2	TRBV9	TRBJ2-3	TGTGCCAGCAGCGTCGGGACTAGCGAGGATACGCAGTATTTT	CASSVGTSEDTQYF
-	-	TRBV6-6	TRBJ1-2	TGTGCCAGCAGGACCGGGATCCTGAACACCTTC	CASRTGILNTF
-	TRBD1	TRBV5-1	TRBJ1-1	TGCGCCAGCAGCTTTAGTCCCGGGACAGGGGCGGGAACTGAAGCTTTCTTT	CASSFSPGTGAGTEAFF
-	-	TRBV10-2	TRBJ2-3	TGCGCCACCGGGCAGGGAACAGATACGCAGTATTTT	CATGQGTDTQYF